This T cell receptor beta chain emerged from a study of cytomegalovirus exposure and HLA in healthy donors. General study points: The study recorded 164 TCR beta chains that were cytomegalovirus-associated.

Libraries were prepared by immunoSEQ multiplex PCR; TCRdb keeps only in-frame clonotypes and omits some of them. This sample carries over 100,000 clones, about 88% of them seen once, and the ten largest clones take about 2.1%. Details on this clone: Its antigen is as yet unknown.

The CDR3 is 13 residues long. V shed 7 bases and J 4 bases; nucleotides not matched to a gene: 4. CDR1 is SGHRS and CDR2 is YFSETQ in the germline V gene. The source is a woman aged 18-29 years in good health and CMV-seronegative. The chain links TRBV5-1 to TRBJ2-2, with TRBD2 identical over 7 bases. Sample: PBMCs. This CDR3 reads CASAAGITGELFF. The CDR3 coding sequence is TGCGCCAGCGCAGCGGGGATCACCGGGGAGCTGTTTTTT. Supplemented by reference TRBV5-1 and TRBJ2-2, the full variable domain reads KAGVTQTPRYLIKTRGQQVTLSCSPISGHRSVSWYQQTPGQGLQFLFEYFSETQRNKGNFPGRFSGRQFSNSRSEMNVSTLELGDSALYLCASAAGITGELFFGEGSRLTVL.